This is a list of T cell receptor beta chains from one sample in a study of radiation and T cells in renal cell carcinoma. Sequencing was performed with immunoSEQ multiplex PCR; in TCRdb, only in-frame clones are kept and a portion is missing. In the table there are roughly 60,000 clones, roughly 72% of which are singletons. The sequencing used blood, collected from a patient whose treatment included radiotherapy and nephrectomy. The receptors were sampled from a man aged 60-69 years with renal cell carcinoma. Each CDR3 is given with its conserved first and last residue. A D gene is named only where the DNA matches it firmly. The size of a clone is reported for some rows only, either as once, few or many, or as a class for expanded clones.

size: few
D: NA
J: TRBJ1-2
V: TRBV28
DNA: TGTGCCAGCAGTTTGTTTGGGAATGGCTACACCTTC
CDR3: CASSLFGNGYTF

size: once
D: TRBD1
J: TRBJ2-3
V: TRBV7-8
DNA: TGTGCCAGCAGCGTGGACAGGGCCCCAGATACGCAGTATTTT
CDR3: CASSVDRAPDTQYF

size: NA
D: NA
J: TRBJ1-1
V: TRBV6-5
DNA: TGTGCCAGCAGTTACCTCACCACGAACACTGAAGCTTTCTTT
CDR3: CASSYLTTNTEAFF

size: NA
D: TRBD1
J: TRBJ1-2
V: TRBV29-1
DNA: TGCAGCGTTGAAGATCGCCAGGGGGCGGGTGGCTACACCTTC
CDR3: CSVEDRQGAGGYTF

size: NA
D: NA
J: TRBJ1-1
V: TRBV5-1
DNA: TGCGCCAGCAGCTCGGCAGGGGCGGACACTGAAGCTTTCTTT
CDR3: CASSSAGADTEAFF

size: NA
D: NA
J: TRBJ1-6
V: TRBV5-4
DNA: TGTGCCAGCAGCTTGGACAGCTATACTAATAATTCACCCCTCCACTTT
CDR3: CASSLDSYTNNSPLHF

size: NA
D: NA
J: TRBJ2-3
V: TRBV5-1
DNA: TGCGCCAGCAGCTTGGCGCCTCGGGCAGATACGCAGTATTTT
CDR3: CASSLAPRADTQYF

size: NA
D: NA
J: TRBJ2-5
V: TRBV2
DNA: TGTGCCAGCAGTGACAGGAGGGAGACCCAGTACTTC
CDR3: CASSDRRETQYF

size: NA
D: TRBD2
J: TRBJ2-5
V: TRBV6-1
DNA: TGTGCCAGCAGTGAACGGCTAGCTAGCGGGAGGGCAGAGACCCAGTACTTC
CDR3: CASSERLASGRAETQYF

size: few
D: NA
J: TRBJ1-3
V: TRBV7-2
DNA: TGTGCCAGCAGCTTAGTGGGCTCTGGAAACACCATATATTTT
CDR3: CASSLVGSGNTIYF

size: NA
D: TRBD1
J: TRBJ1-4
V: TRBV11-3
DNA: TGTGCCAGCAGCCAACCAGGGGGGGCGGATGAAAAACTGTTTTTT
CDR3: CASSQPGGADEKLFF

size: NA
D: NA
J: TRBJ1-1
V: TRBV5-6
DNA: TGTGCCAGCAGCACCCCGTGGGGGATTGAAGCTTTCTTT
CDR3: CASSTPWGIEAFF

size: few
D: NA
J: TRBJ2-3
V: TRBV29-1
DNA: TGCAGCGTTGGGGGTATCGGCACAGATACGCAGTATTTT
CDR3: CSVGGIGTDTQYF

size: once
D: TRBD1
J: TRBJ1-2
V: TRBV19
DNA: TGTGCCATCGGTGGGGACAGGGGGCTTGGCTACACCTTC
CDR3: CAIGGDRGLGYTF

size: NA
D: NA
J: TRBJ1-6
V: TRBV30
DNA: TGTGCCTGGAGTGGGATGACTGGGGGGTCACCCCTCCACTTT
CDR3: CAWSGMTGGSPLHF

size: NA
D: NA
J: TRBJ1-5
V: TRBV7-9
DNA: TGTGCCAGCGAAAAAGGGGTAGGGGGAGGCAATCAGCCCCAGCATTTT
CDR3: CASEKGVGGGNQPQHF

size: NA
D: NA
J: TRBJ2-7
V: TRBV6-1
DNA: TGTGCCAGCACAAACATGGGGGCCTACGAGCAGTACTTC
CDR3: CASTNMGAYEQYF

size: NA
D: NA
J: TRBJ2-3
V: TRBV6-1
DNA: TGTGCCAGCACACTCCGACAGCAACAATCGGATACGCAGTATTTT
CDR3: CASTLRQQQSDTQYF

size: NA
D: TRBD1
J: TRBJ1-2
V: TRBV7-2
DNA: TGTGCCAGCAGCTTAGTGCCTACCCTGACAGGGATGGATGGCTACACCTTC
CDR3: CASSLVPTLTGMDGYTF

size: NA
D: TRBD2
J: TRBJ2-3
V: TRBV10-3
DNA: TGTGCCCTGGGGCGGGGGGGCGTGACAGATACGCAGTATTTT
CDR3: CALGRGGVTDTQYF

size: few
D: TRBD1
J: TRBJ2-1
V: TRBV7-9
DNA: TGTGCCAGCAGCTCCGGTCAGACAGGGGGAATAGATGAGCAGTTCTTC
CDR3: CASSSGQTGGIDEQFF

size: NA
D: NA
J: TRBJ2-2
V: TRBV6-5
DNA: TGTGCCAGCAGCCGATATGACGGGGAGCTGTTTTTT
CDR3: CASSRYDGELFF

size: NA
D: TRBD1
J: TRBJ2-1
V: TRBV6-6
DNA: TGTGCCAGCACCTACTCGGGGACAGGTTACAATGAGCAGTTCTTC
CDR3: CASTYSGTGYNEQFF

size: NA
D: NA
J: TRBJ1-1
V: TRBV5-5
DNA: TGTGCCAGCAGCTTGGTGGAAACAAAAGGTGGCACTGAAGCTTTCTTT
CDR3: CASSLVETKGGTEAFF

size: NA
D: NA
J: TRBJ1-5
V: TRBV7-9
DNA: TGTGCCAGCAGCCTCATTGGAGAGCGGCCCCAGCATTTT
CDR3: CASSLIGERPQHF

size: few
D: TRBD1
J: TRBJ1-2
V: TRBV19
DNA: TGTGCCAGTAGTATAGGCGGCAGGGGGCAGCGGGGCTACACCTTC
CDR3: CASSIGGRGQRGYTF

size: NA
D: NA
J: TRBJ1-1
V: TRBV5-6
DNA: TGTGCCAGCAGCTTTGAAACATCCAACACTGAAGCTTTCTTT
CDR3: CASSFETSNTEAFF

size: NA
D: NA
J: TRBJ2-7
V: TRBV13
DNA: TGTGCCAGCAGCTCCATAGAGGGGGTAACCTACGAGCAGTACTTC
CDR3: CASSSIEGVTYEQYF

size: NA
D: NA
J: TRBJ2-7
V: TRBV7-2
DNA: TGTGCCAGCAGCTTAGAACACACGAGCTCCTACGAGCAGTACTTC
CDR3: CASSLEHTSSYEQYF

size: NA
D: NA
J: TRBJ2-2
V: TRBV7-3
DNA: TGTGCCAGCGCGTTATCCTCTTCCACAGGGTCCGGGGAGCTGTTTTTT
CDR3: CASALSSSTGSGELFF

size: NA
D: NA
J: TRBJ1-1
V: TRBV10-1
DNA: TGCGCCAGCAGTGAGTCGATAGGGGACACTGAAGCTTTCTTT
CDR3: CASSESIGDTEAFF

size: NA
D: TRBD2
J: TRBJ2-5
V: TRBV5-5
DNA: TGTGCCAGCAGCTTGGACGGTTCCGCGGGAGCTTGGGAGACCCAGTACTTC
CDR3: CASSLDGSAGAWETQYF

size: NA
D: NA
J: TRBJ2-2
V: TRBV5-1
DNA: TGCGCCAGCAGCGTGGACACCGGGGAGCTGTTTTTT
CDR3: CASSVDTGELFF

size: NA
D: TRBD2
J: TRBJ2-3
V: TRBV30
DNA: TGTGCCTGGAGTGAGGGACTAGGGGACACAGATACGCAGTATTTT
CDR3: CAWSEGLGDTDTQYF

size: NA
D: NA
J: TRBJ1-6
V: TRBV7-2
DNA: TGTGCCAGCAGCTTAGATGGGGGAGTAGGTTCACCCCTCCACTTT
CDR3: CASSLDGGVGSPLHF

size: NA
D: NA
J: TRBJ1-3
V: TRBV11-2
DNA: TGTGCCAGCAGCTTGTCGGATCTTGGAAACACCATATATTTT
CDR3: CASSLSDLGNTIYF

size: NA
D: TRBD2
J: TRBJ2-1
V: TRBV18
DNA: TGTGCCAGCTCCTGGACTAGCGGGAGGTATGAGCAGTTCTTC
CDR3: CASSWTSGRYEQFF

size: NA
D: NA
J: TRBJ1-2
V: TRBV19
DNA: TGTGCCAGTAGTATCCAAGATGGCTATGGCTACACCTTC
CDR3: CASSIQDGYGYTF

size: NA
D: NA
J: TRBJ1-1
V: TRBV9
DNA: TGTGCCAGCAGCGTAGCTACGCCAGGGAAGGGCGTTAAGACTGAAGCTTTCTTT
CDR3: CASSVATPGKGVKTEAFF

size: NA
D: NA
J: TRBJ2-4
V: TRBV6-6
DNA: TGTGCCAGCAGTTACTCCCGACAGGAAAACATTCAGTACTTC
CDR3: CASSYSRQENIQYF

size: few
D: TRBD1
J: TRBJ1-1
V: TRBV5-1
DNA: TGCGCCAGCAGCTTACTACAGGGGGGAATGAACACTGAAGCTTTCTTT
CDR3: CASSLLQGGMNTEAFF

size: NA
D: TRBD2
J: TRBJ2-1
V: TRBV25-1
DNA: TGTGCCAGCAAGACTAGCGGGACGTTTGAGCAGTTCTTC
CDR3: CASKTSGTFEQFF

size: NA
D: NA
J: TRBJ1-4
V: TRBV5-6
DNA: TGTGCCAGCAGCTTGGCCGTGGCGTACGAAAAACTGTTTTTT
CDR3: CASSLAVAYEKLFF

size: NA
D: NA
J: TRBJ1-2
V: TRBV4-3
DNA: TGCGCCAGCAGCCAAGAAATTCGGGGTGATGGCTACACCTTC
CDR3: CASSQEIRGDGYTF

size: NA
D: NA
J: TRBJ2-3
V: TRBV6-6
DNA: TGTGCCAGCAGTTACGGAGGCCTCCGGAGTGATACGCAGTATTTT
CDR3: CASSYGGLRSDTQYF